This T cell receptor (beta chain) was retrieved from a study of blood T cells in healthy people across ages. Study-level results: More naive CD4+ cells and higher diversity marked long-lived donors relative to aged donors.

Combining a sample-barcoded 5' primer with a J-beta primer mix, a second PCR ran for roughly 7 to 12 cycles. Each CDR3 protein gets one entry after TCRdb re-called the 5' RACE reads with MiXCR. The profile shows approximately 1.5 million distinct CDR3 sequences, approximately 42% of them singletons. This clonotype turned up a few times. Its antigen is as yet unknown. Sequencing input: blood. The receptor comes from a woman aged 18-30 years in good health.

The CDR3 nucleotides read TGTGCCAGCAGTTTAAGGCAGGGCGATACGCAGTATTTT. The encoded protein is CASSLRQGDTQYF. This chain joins TRBV12-3 or TRBV12-4 and TRBJ2-3; D possibly corresponds to TRBD1 (5 bases). V lost 2 bases and J lost 6, with 9 bases in between. The CDR3 loop spans 13 amino acids.